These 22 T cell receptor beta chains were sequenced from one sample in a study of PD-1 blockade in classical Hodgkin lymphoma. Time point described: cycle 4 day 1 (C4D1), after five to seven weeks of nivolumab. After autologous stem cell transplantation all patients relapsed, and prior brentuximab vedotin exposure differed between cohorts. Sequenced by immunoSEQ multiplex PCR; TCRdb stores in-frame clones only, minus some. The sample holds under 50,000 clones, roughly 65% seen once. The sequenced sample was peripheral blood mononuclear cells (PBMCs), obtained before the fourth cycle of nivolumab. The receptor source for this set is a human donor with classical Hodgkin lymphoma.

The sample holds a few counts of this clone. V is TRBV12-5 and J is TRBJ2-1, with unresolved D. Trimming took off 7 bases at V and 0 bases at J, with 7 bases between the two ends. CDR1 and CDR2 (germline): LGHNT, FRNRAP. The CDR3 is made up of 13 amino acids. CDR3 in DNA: TGTGCTAGTGCCCTGGACTCCTACAATGAGCAGTTCTTC. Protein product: CASALDSYNEQFF.

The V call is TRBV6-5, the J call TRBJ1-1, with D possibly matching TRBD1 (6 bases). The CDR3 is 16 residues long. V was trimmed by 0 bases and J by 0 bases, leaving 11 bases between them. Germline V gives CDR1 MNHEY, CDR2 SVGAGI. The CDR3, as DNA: TGTGCCAGCAGTTACTCCTCAGGGGCTGTGAACACTGAAGCTTTCTTT. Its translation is CASSYSSGAVNTEAFF.

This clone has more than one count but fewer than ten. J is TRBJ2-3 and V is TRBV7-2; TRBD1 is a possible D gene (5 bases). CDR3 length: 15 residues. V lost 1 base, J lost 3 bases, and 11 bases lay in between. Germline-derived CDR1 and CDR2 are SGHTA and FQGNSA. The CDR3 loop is CASSLGARATDTQYF. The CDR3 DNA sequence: TGTGCCAGCAGCTTAGGGGCCAGGGCTACAGATACGCAGTATTTT.

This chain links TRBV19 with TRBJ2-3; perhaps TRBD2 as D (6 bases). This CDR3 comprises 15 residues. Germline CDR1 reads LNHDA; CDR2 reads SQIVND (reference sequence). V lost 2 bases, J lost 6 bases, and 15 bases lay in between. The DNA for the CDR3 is TGTGCCAGTAGTATATTTTCGGGGGTATCTGATACGCAGTATTTT. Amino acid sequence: CASSIFSGVSDTQYF.

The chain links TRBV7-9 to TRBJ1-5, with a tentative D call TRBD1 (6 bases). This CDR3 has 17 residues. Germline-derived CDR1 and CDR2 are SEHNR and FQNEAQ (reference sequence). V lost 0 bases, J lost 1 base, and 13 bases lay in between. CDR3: CASSLALGGISNQPQHF. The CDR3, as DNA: TGTGCCAGCAGCTTAGCGCTCGGGGGCATAAGCAATCAGCCCCAGCATTTT. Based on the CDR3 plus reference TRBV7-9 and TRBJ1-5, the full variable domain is DTGVSQNPRHKITKRGQNVTFRCDPISEHNRLYWYRQTLGQGPEFLTYFQNEAQLEKSRLLSDRFSAERPKGSFSTLEIQRTEQGDSAMYLCASSLALGGISNQPQHFGDGTRLSIL.

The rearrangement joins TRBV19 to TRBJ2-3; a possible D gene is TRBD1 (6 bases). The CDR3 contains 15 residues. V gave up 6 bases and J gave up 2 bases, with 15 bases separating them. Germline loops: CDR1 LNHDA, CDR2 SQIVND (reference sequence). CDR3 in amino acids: CASRTSGTITDTQYF. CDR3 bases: TGTGCCAGTAGGACCTCCGGGACAATCACAGATACGCAGTATTTT.

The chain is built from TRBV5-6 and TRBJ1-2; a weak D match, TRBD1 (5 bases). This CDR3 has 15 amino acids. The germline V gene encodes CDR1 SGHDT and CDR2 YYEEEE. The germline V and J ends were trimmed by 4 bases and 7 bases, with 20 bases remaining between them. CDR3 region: CASSRTQGEALGYTF. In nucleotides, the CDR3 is TGTGCCAGCAGCCGCACCCAGGGCGAGGCTCTTGGCTACACCTTC.

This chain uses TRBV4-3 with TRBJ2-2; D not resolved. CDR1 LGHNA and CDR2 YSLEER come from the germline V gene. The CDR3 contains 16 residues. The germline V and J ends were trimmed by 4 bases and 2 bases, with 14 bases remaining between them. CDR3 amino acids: CASSRDVSFNTGELFF. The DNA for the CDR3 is TGCGCCAGCAGCCGTGATGTGAGCTTTAACACCGGGGAGCTGTTTTTT.

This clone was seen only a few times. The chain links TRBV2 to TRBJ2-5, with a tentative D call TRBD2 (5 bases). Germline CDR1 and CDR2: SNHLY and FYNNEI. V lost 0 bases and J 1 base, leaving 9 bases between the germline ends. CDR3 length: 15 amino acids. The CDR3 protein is CASSEAGVAQETQYF. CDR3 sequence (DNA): TGTGCCAGCAGTGAAGCGGGAGTGGCCCAAGAGACCCAGTACTTC.

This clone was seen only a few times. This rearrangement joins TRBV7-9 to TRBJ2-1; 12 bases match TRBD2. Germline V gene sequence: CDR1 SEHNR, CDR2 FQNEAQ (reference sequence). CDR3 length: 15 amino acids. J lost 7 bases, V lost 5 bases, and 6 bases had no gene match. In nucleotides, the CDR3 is TGTGCCAGCAGCCGACTAGCGGGAGAAACAAATGAGCAGTTCTTC. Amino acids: CASSRLAGETNEQFF. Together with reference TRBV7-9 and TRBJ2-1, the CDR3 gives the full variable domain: DTGVSQNPRHKITKRGQNVTFRCDPISEHNRLYWYRQTLGQGPEFLTYFQNEAQLEKSRLLSDRFSAERPKGSFSTLEIQRTEQGDSAMYLCASSRLAGETNEQFFGPGTRLTVL.

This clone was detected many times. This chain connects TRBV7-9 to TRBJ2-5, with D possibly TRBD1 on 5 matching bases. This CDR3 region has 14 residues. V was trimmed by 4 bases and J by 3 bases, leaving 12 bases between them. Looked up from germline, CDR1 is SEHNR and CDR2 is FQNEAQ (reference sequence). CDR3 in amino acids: CASSSDRIEETQYF. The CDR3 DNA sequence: TGTGCCAGCAGCTCCGACAGAATCGAAGAGACCCAGTACTTC.

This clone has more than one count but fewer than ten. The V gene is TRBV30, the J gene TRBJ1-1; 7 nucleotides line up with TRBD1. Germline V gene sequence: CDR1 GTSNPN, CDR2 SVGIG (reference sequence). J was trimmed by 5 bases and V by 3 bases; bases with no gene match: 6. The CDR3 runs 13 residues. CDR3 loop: CAWSMDRRTEAFF. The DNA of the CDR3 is TGTGCCTGGAGCATGGACAGGCGAACTGAAGCTTTCTTT.

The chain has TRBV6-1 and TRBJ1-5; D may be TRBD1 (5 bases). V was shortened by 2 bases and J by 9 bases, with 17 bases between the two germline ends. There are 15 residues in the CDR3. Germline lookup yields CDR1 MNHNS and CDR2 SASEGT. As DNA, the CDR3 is TGTGCCAGCAGTGAATTCGGGCAGGGTGATAGGCCCCAGCATTTT. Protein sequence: CASSEFGQGDRPQHF.

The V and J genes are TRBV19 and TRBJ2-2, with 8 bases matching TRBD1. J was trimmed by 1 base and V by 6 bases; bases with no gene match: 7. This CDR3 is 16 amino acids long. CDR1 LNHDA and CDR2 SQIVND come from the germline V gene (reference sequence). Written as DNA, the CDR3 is TGTGCCAGTAGAGCAGGGGGCATATTGAACACCGGGGAGCTGTTTTTT. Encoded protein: CASRAGGILNTGELFF. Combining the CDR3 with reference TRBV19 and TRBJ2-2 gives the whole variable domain DGGITQSPKYLFRKEGQNVTLSCEQNLNHDAMYWYRQDPGQGLRLIYYSQIVNDFQKGDIAEGYSVSREKKESFPLTVTSAQKNPTAFYLCASRAGGILNTGELFFGEGSRLTVL.

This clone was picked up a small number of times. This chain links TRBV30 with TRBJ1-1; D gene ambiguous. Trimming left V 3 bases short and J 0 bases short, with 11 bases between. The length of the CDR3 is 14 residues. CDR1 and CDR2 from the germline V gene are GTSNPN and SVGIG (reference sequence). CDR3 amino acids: CAWRSGYMNTEAFF. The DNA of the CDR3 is TGTGCCTGGAGGTCGGGTTATATGAACACTGAAGCTTTCTTT.

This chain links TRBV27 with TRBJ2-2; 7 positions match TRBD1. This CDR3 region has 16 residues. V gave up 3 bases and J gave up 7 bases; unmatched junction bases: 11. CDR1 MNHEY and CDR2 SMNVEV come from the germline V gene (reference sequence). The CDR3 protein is CASSFCTGVGCGELFF. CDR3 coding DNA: TGTGCCAGCAGTTTTTGCACAGGGGTCGGTTGCGGGGAGCTGTTTTTT.

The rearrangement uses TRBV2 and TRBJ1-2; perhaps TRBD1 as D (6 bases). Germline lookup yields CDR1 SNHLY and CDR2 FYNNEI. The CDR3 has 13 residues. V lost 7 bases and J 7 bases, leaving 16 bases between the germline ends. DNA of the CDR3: TGTGCCAGCAAGGCGGGGGCGGTAGGTGGCTACACCTTC. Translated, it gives CASKAGAVGGYTF.

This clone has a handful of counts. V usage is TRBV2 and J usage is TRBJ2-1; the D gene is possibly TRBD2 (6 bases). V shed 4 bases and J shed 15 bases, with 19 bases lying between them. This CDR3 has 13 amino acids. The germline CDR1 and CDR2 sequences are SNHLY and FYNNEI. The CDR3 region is CASSAAAGGRGFF. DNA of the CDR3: TGTGCCAGCAGTGCTGCCGCTGGCGGGCGGGGGTTCTTC.

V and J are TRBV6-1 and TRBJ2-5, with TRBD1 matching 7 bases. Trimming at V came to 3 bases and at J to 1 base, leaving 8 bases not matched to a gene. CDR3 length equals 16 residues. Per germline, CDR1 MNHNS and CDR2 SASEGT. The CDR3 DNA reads TGTGCCAGCAGTGACGCTCCAGGGGGATCCCAAGAGACCCAGTACTTC. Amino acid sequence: CASSDAPGGSQETQYF.

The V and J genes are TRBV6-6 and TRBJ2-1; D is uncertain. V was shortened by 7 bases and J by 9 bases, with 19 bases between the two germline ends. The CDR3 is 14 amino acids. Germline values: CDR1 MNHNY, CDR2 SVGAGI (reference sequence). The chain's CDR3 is CASTRLEEVGEQFF. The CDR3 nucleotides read TGTGCCAGCACCCGCCTCGAAGAGGTCGGTGAGCAGTTCTTC.

The CDR3 nucleotides are TGTGCCAGCAGTGACTCGAGGGGACACCCCCAGTTCTTGAACACTGAAGCTTTCTTT. Its translation is CASSDSRGHPQFLNTEAFF. This chain joins TRBV6-4 and TRBJ1-1; perhaps TRBD1 as D (6 bases). Germline assignment: CDR1 MRHNA and CDR2 SNTAGT. V dropped 0 bases and J dropped 0 bases, with 20 bases sitting between them. There are 19 residues in the CDR3.

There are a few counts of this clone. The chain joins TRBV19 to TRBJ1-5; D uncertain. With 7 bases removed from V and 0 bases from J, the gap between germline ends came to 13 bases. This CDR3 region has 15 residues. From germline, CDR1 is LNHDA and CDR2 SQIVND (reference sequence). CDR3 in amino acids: CASMLGRNSNQPQHF. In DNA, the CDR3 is TGTGCCAGTATGCTGGGCCGGAATAGCAATCAGCCCCAGCATTTT.